This TCR beta chain was observed in a study of T cell changes during pregnancy in multiple sclerosis. Produced via immunoSEQ multiplex PCR; TCRdb's table is partial and in-frame only. The sample lists 15,000 to 20,000 clones, about nine tenths occurring once. The CDR3 contains 14 residues. The germline V gene has CDR1 MRHNA and CDR2 SNTAGT. J gave up 6 bases and V 6 bases, and 8 bases lay outside the gene matches. The rearrangement uses TRBV6-4 and TRBJ1-5; 7 positions match TRBD1. Sequenced here: CD8+ T cells from peripheral blood mononuclear cells, sampled in the third trimester of pregnancy. This TCR derives from a female donor in good health, enrolled as a control in a pregnancy study. CDR3 protein: CASREDRDGQPQHF. CDR3 DNA sequence: TGTGCCAGCAGGGAAGACAGGGACGGTCAGCCCCAGCATTTT.